These T cell receptor beta chains were read from a single sample in a study of shared clonotypes between healthy human individuals. Assay used: immunoSEQ multiplex PCR; TCRdb lists only in-frame clones, some missing. The repertoire holds 900,000 to 1,200,000 clones, with 75% to 85% as singletons. Sequenced sample: memory CD4+ T cells from PBMCs. The receptors originated from a man aged 18 to 30 in good health. Some clones in this sample may be carry-over from other donors' samples. Both conserved end residues are part of each CDR3. The D gene is left open where the match is weak. Not every row has a clone size; where given, it reads once, few, many or a size class.

J,D,V,size,CDR3,DNA
TRBJ1-2,TRBD1,TRBV4-1,.,CASSRGTGDGTYGYTF,TGCGCCAGCAGCCGCGGGACAGGGGACGGGACCTATGGCTACACCTTC
TRBJ2-7,.,TRBV18,.,CASSAKYEQYF,TGTGCCAGCTCCGCCAAATACGAGCAGTACTTC
TRBJ2-3,.,TRBV6-5,.,CASSYSQATDTQYF,TGTGCCAGCAGTTACTCGCAGGCCACAGATACGCAGTATTTT
TRBJ2-5,.,TRBV6-5,.,CASRDAGPQETQYF,TGTGCCAGCAGGGATGCAGGGCCCCAAGAGACCCAGTACTTC
TRBJ2-2,.,TRBV4-1,.,CASSQPISELFF,TGCGCCAGCAGCCAACCGATCTCGGAGCTGTTTTTT
TRBJ2-7,TRBD1,TRBV5-6,.,CASSLVYGRGNEQYF,TGTGCCAGCAGCTTGGTTTATGGCAGGGGGAACGAGCAGTACTTC
TRBJ2-7,.,TRBV5-5,.,CASSLALGSSYEQYF,TGTGCCAGCAGCTTGGCCCTCGGGAGCTCCTACGAGCAGTACTTC
TRBJ2-1,TRBD2,TRBV5-1,.,CASSFSVTGGPGNEQFF,TGCGCCAGCAGCTTTTCCGTCACGGGAGGGCCTGGGAATGAGCAGTTCTTC
TRBJ1-1,.,TRBV18,.,CASSPVGGDTEAFF,TGTGCCAGCTCACCGGTCGGAGGAGACACTGAAGCTTTCTTT
TRBJ1-1,TRBD1,TRBV2,.,CASRETGLVYTEAFF,TGTGCCAGCAGGGAGACAGGGTTGGTGTACACTGAAGCTTTCTTT
TRBJ2-7,.,TRBV6-6,once,CATSSSYEQYF,TGTGCCACATCATCCTCCTACGAGCAGTACTTC
TRBJ1-4,.,TRBV6-6,.,CASSSRDNEKLFF,TGTGCCAGCAGTTCCAGGGATAATGAAAAACTGTTTTTT
TRBJ2-5,.,TRBV28,.,CASSSPGSRETQYF,TGTGCCAGCAGTTCTCCGGGGTCCCGAGAGACCCAGTACTTC
TRBJ2-7,.,TRBV5-1,.,CASSLVDSRNEQYF,TGCGCCAGCAGCTTGGTAGACAGTCGGAACGAGCAGTACTTC
TRBJ2-7,.,TRBV9,.,CASSAQGTIYEQYF,TGTGCCAGCAGCGCGCAAGGGACAATCTACGAGCAGTACTTC
TRBJ2-7,TRBD1,TRBV5-1,once,CASSSGQGRSYEQYF,TGCGCCAGCAGCTCCGGACAGGGACGTTCCTACGAGCAGTACTTC
TRBJ1-2,TRBD1,TRBV19,.,CASSNDGTGSYGYTF,TGTGCCAGTAGTAATGATGGGACAGGGAGCTATGGCTACACCTTC
TRBJ2-2,.,TRBV6-5,.,CASSRRGGELFF,TGTGCCAGCAGCCGTCGGGGTGGGGAGCTGTTTTTT
TRBJ1-4,.,TRBV28,.,CASSAPRAQDEKLFF,TGTGCCAGCAGTGCCCCACGGGCACAGGATGAAAAACTGTTTTTT
TRBJ2-2,TRBD2,TRBV6-1,.,CASRVSGTYTGELFF,TGTGCCAGCAGGGTTAGCGGGACCTACACCGGGGAGCTGTTTTTT
TRBJ1-4,.,TRBV27,.,CASGSAGVGEKLFF,TGTGCCAGCGGAAGCGCAGGGGTCGGTGAAAAACTGTTTTTT
TRBJ2-7,.,TRBV27,.,CASSLSWGDPGEQYF,TGTGCCAGCAGTTTATCGTGGGGGGATCCCGGCGAGCAGTACTTC
TRBJ2-1,.,TRBV9,.,CASSVAPGNEQFF,TGTGCCAGCAGCGTAGCACCGGGTAATGAGCAGTTCTTC
TRBJ1-4,.,TRBV2,.,CASSESQEGLFF,TGTGCCAGCAGTGAGAGCCAGGAAGGACTGTTTTTT
TRBJ2-7,.,TRBV13,.,CASSLGQGDYEQYF,TGTGCCAGCAGCTTAGGACAGGGAGACTACGAGCAGTACTTC
TRBJ2-3,.,TRBV4-1,.,CASSQGRAVTDTQYF,TGCGCCAGCAGCCAAGGGAGGGCAGTCACAGATACGCAGTATTTT
TRBJ2-4,.,TRBV7-2,.,CASSLAASNIQYF,TGTGCCAGCAGCTTGGCCGCGTCCAACATTCAGTACTTC
TRBJ2-7,TRBD2,TRBV28,.,CASSPFRRASGVYEQYF,TGTGCCAGCAGTCCCTTTCGCCGGGCTAGCGGTGTTTACGAGCAGTACTTC
TRBJ1-1,TRBD1,TRBV29-1,few,CSSRTGHTEAFF,TGCAGCTCTCGGACAGGCCACACTGAAGCTTTCTTT
TRBJ1-2,.,TRBV28,few,CASSLRDYGYTF,TGTGCCAGCAGTTTGAGGGACTATGGCTACACCTTC
TRBJ1-1,.,TRBV6-5,.,CASFLEGTEAFF,TGTGCCAGCTTCCTCGAGGGTACTGAAGCTTTCTTT
TRBJ1-4,.,TRBV29-1,.,CSVDGGRSEKLFF,TGCAGCGTTGATGGGGGTCGTTCTGAAAAACTGTTTTTT
TRBJ2-5,.,TRBV7-9,.,CASSFLGGWETQYF,TGTGCCAGCAGCTTTTTGGGGGGCTGGGAGACCCAGTACTTC
TRBJ2-7,TRBD1,TRBV27,.,CASSSLDRGGEQYF,TGTGCCAGCAGTTCCCTGGACAGGGGCGGCGAGCAGTACTTC
TRBJ1-1,.,TRBV27,few,CASSAQGNTEAFF,TGTGCCAGCAGTGCTCAGGGTAACACTGAAGCTTTCTTT
TRBJ2-7,.,TRBV2,.,CASTEGTAWTSYEQYF,TGTGCCAGCACCGAAGGAACAGCATGGACTTCCTACGAGCAGTACTTC
TRBJ2-3,TRBD2,TRBV4-1,.,CASSHRASGTSTDTQYF,TGCGCCAGCAGCCACCGCGCTAGCGGCACTAGCACAGATACGCAGTATTTT
TRBJ1-1,.,TRBV5-1,.,CASSPLAVMNTEAFF,TGCGCCAGCAGCCCCCTGGCGGTAATGAACACTGAAGCTTTCTTT
TRBJ2-1,TRBD2,TRBV19,once,CASNSGSYSYNEQFF,TGTGCCAGTAACAGCGGGAGTTACTCCTACAATGAGCAGTTCTTC
TRBJ2-7,TRBD1,TRBV4-1,.,CASSQYAPRSSGTVSYEQYF,TGCGCCAGCAGCCAATATGCCCCACGGAGTTCCGGGACAGTCTCCTACGAGCAGTACTTC
TRBJ2-1,TRBD2,TRBV5-1,.,CASSPETSEDEQFF,TGCGCCAGCAGCCCCGAGACTAGCGAGGATGAGCAGTTCTTC
TRBJ2-7,.,TRBV5-1,.,CASSLTGSSYEQYF,TGCGCCAGCAGCTTGACCGGGAGCTCCTACGAGCAGTACTTC
TRBJ2-7,TRBD1,TRBV7-6,.,CASSSILGTGTYEQYF,TGTGCCAGCAGCTCCATCCTGGGGACAGGGACCTACGAGCAGTACTTC
TRBJ2-7,.,TRBV11-2,.,CASSFLGGENEQYF,TGTGCCAGCAGCTTCTTGGGAGGTGAGAACGAGCAGTACTTC